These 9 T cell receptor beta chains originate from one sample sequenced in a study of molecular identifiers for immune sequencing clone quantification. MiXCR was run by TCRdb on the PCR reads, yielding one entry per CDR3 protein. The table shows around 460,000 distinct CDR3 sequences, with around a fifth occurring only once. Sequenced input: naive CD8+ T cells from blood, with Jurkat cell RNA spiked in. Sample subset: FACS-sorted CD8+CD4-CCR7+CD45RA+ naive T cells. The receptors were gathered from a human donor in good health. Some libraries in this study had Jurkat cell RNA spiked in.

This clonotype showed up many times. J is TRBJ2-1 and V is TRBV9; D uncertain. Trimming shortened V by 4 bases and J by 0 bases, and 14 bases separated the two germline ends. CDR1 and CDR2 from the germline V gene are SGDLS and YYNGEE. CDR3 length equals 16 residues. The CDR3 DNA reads TGTGCCAGCAGCCCGAGACGAGCAGACTCCTACAATGAGCAGTTCTTC. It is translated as CASSPRRADSYNEQFF.

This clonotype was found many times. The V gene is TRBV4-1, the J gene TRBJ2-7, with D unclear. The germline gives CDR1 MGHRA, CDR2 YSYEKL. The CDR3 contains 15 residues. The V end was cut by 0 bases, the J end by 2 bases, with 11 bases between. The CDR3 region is CASSQDQEQPYEQYF. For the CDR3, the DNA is TGCGCCAGCAGCCAAGATCAAGAGCAGCCCTACGAGCAGTACTTC.

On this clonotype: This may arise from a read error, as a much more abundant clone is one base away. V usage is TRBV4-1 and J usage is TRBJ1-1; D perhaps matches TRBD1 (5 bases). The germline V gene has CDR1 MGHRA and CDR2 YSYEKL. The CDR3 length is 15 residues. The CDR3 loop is CASSPRLGVNTEASF. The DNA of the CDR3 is TGCGCCAGCAGCCCGCGTCTGGGGGTTAACACTGAAGCTTCCTTT.

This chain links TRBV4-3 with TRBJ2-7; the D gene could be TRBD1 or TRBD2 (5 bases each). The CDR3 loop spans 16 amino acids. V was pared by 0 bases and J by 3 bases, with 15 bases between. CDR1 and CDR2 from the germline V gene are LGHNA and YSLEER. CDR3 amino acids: CASSQDPGTDRYEQYF. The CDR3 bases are TGCGCCAGCAGCCAAGACCCGGGGACGGATCGCTACGAGCAGTACTTC.

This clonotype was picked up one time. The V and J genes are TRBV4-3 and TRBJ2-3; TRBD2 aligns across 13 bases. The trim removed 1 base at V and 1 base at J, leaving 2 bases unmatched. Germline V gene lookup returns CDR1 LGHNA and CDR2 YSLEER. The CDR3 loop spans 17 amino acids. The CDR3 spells CASSQVGLAGGTDTQYF. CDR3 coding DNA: TGCGCCAGCAGCCAAGTCGGACTAGCGGGGGGCACAGATACGCAGTATTTT.

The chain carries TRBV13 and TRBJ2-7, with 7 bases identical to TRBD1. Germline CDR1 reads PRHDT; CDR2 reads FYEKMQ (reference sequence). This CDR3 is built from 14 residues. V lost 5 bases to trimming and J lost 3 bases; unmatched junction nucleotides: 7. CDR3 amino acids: CASSIQGLVYEQYF. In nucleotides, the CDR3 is TGTGCCAGCAGCATACAGGGGTTGGTCTACGAGCAGTACTTC.

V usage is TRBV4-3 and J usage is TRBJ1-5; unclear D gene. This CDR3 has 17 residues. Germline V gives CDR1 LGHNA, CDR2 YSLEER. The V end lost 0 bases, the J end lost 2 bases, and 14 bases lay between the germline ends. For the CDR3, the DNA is TGCGCCAGCAGCCAAGATTACCCATTGTTCGGCAATCAGCCCCAGCATTTT. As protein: CASSQDYPLFGNQPQHF.

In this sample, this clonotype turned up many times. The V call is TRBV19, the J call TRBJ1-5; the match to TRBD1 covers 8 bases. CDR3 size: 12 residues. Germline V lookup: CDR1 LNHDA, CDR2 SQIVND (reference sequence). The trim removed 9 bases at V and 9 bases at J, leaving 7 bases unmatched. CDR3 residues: CASTGGGLPQHF. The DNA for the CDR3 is TGTGCCAGCACAGGGGGAGGGCTGCCCCAGCATTTT.

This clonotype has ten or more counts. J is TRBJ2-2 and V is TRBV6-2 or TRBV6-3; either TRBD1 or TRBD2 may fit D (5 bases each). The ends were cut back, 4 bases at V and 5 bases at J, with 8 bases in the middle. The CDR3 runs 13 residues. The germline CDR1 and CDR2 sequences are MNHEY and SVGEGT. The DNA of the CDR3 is TGTGCCAGCAGTTGGGGGAGAACCGGGGAGCTGTTTTTT. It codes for CASSWGRTGELFF.